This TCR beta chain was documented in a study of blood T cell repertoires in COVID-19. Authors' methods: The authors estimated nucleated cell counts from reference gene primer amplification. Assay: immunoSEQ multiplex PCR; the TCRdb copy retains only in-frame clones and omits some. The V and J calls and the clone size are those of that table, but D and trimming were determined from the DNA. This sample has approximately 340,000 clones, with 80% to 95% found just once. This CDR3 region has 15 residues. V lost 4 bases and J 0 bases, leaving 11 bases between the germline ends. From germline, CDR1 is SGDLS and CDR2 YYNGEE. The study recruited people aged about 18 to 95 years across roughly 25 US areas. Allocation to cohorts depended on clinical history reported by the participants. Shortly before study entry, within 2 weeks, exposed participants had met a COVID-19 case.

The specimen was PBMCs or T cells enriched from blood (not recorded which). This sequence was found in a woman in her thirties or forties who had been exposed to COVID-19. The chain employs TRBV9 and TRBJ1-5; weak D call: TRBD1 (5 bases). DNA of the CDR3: TGTGCCAGCAGCCCTACAGGACATAGCAATCAGCCCCAGCATTTT. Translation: CASSPTGHSNQPQHF.